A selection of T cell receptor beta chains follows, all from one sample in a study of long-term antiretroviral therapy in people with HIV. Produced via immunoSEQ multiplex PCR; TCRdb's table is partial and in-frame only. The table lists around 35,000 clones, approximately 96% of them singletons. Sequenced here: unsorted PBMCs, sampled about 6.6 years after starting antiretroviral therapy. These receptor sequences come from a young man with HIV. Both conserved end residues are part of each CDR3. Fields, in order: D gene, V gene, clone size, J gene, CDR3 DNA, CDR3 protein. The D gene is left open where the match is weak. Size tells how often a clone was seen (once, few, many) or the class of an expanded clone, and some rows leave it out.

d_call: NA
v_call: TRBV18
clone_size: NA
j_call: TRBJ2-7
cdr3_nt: TGTGCCAGCTCATCGGCGGCCCAAACCTACGAGCAGTACTTC
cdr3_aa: CASSSAAQTYEQYF

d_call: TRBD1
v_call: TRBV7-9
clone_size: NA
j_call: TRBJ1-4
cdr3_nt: TGTGCCAGCACCTCAGGGACAGGGGGGACTGCAACTAATGAAAAACTGTTTTTT
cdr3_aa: CASTSGTGGTATNEKLFF

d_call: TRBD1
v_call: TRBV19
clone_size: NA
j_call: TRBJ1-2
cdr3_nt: TGTGCCAGTAGTCTGGACAGGTTCTATGGCTACACCTTC
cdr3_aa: CASSLDRFYGYTF

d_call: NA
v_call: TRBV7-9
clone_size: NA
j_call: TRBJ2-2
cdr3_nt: TGTGCCAGCAGCCTGACTGCCGGGACAACTACCGGGGAGCTGTTTTTT
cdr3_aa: CASSLTAGTTTGELFF

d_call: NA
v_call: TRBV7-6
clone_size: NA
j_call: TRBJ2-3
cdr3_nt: TGTGCCAGCAGCTTAGGGGAAAGCACAGATACGCAGTATTTT
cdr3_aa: CASSLGESTDTQYF

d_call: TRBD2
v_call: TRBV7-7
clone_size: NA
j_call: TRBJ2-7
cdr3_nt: TGTGCTAAAAATCCTCGGGAGGGACAAGGAGCCGACAGGAACGAGCAGTACTTC
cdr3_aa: CAKNPREGQGADRNEQYF

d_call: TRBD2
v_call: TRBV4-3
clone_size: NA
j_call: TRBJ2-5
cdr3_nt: TGCGCCAGCAGCACCGCAATAGCGGGAGTTGGGGAGACCCAGTACTTC
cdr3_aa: CASSTAIAGVGETQYF

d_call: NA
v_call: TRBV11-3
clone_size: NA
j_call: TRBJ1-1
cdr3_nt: TGTGCCAGCAGCTTATATCCTCAGGATGAAGCTTTCTTT
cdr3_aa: CASSLYPQDEAFF

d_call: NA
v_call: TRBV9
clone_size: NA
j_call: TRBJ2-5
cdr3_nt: TGTGCCAGCAGCGTAGAAGGCGGCCAAGAGACCCAGTACTTC
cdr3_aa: CASSVEGGQETQYF

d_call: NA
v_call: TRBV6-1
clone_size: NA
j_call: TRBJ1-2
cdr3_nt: TGTGCCAGCAACACACGACAGGTAAGTGGCTACACCTTC
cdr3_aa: CASNTRQVSGYTF

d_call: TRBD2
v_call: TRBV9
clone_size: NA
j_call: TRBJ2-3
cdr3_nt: TGTGCCAGCAGCGTTAGCCCCTCAGCGGGGGCAGCAGATACGCAGTATTTT
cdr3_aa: CASSVSPSAGAADTQYF

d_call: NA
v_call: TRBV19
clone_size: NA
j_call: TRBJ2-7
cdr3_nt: TGTGCCAGTAGTCCCATCGGGGGCGAGCAGTACTTC
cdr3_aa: CASSPIGGEQYF

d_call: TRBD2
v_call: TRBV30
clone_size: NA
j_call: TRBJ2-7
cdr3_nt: TGTGCCTGGGCCCGGGGAGCTCTAGCGGGAGGGCCGGGGGAGCAGTACTTC
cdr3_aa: CAWARGALAGGPGEQYF

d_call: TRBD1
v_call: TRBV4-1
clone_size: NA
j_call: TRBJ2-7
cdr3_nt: TGCGCCAGCAGCCACCAACTGGGGGACAGGGGGCTCGGGGAGCAGTACTTC
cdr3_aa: CASSHQLGDRGLGEQYF

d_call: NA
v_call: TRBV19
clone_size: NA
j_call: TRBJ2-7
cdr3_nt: TGTGCCAGTAGTATAGATGGAGCCCCCTCAAACCCCTACGAGCAGTACTTC
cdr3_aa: CASSIDGAPSNPYEQYF

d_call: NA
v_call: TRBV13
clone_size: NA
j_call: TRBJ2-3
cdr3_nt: TGTGCCAGCAGCTTGGGACCCCGGGAGGATACGCAGTATTTT
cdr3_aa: CASSLGPREDTQYF

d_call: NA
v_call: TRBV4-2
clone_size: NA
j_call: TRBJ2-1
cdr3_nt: TGTGCCAGCAGCCAGCATCGCACGAGCTCCTACAATGAGCAGTTCTTC
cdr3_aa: CASSQHRTSSYNEQFF

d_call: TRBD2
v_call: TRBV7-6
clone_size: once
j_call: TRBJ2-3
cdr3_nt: TGTGCCAGCAGCGCCCACGGACTAGCCGACACAGATACGCAGTATTTT
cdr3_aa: CASSAHGLADTDTQYF

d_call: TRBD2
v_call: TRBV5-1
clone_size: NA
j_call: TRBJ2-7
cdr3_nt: TGCGCCAGCAGCTTCCCCCCGGTGGGGGGACTAACGGTGGACGAGCAGTACTTC
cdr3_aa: CASSFPPVGGLTVDEQYF

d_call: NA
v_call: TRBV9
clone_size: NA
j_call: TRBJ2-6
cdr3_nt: TGTGCCAGCAGCTATCCCGGGCACTCTGGAGCCAACGTCCTGACTTTC
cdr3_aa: CASSYPGHSGANVLTF

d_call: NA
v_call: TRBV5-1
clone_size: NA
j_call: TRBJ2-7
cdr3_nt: TGCGCCAGCAGCCCTACTGGGACGGCCTACGAGCAGTACTTC
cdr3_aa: CASSPTGTAYEQYF

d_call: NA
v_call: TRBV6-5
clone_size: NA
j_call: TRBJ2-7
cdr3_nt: TGTGCCAGCAGTCCCCGACTAGGACACGAGCAGTACTTC
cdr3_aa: CASSPRLGHEQYF

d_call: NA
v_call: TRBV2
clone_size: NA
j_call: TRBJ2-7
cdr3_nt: TGTGCCAGTACGGGGACGGTTACCTACGAGCAGTACTTC
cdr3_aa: CASTGTVTYEQYF

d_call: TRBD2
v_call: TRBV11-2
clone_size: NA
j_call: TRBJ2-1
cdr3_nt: TGTGCCAGCAGCTTCGACCCCGGACTAGCCGCCGAGCAGTTCTTC
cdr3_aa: CASSFDPGLAAEQFF

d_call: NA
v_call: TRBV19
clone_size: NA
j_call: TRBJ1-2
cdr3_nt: TGTGCCAGTAGCCCGTCAGGGGACTATGGCTACACCTTC
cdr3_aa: CASSPSGDYGYTF

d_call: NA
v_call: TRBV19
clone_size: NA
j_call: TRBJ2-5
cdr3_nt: TGTGCCAGTAGTAGGAGCGGAACTGAGAAAGAGACCCAGTACTTC
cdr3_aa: CASSRSGTEKETQYF

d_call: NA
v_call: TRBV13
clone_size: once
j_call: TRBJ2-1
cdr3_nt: TGTGCCAGCAGCCTGACTAGCGCAGGGGGGCAGTTCTTC
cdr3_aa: CASSLTSAGGQFF

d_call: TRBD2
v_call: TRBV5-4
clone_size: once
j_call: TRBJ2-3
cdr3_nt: TGTGCCAGCAGCTTGAGTCTAGCGGCCACAGATACGCAGTATTTT
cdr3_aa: CASSLSLAATDTQYF

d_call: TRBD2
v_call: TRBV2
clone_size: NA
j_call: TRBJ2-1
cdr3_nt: TGTGCCAGCAATGAAGGGTGGGCTAGCGGGACTTCCTACAATGAGCAGTTCTTC
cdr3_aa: CASNEGWASGTSYNEQFF

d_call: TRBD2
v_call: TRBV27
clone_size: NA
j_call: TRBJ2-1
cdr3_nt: TGTGCCAGCAGTCTAGCGGGGGGCAATGAGCAGTTCTTC
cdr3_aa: CASSLAGGNEQFF

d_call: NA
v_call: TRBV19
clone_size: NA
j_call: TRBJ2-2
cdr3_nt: TGTGCCAGCATACAGGGTTCAGGGGAGCTGTTTTTT
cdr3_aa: CASIQGSGELFF

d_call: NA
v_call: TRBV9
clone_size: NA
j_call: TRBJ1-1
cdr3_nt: TGTGCCAGCAGCGTAGAAATGAACACTGAAGCTTTCTTT
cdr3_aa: CASSVEMNTEAFF

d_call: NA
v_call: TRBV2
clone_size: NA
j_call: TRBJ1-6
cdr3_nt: TGTGCCAGCAGTGATCGACAGGCGGCCCTCCACTTT
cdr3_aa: CASSDRQAALHF

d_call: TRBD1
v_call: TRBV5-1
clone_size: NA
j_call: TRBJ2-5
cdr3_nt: TGCGCCAGCAGCTTGGAAGGGGACAGCCGACAAGAGACCCAGTACTTC
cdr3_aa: CASSLEGDSRQETQYF